The 31 T cell receptor beta chains presented below share a single source sample, sequenced in a study of cytomegalovirus exposure and HLA in healthy donors. Primers: 60 Vbeta forward and 13 Jbeta reverse. The data were produced by immunoSEQ multiplex PCR, yet TCRdb's version contains in-frame clones alone and is incomplete. The sample has approximately 160,000 clones, around 82% seen once. Material for sequencing was PBMCs. The receptors come from a woman aged 50 to 60 in good health and CMV-seropositive.

This rearrangement joins TRBV5-6 to TRBJ1-5, with 8 nucleotides matching TRBD1. This CDR3 has 15 amino acids. V trimming: 0 bases; J trimming: 6 bases; junction bases outside the gene matches: 5. The germline V gene encodes CDR1 SGHDT and CDR2 YYEEEE. The CDR3 nucleotides are TGTGCCAGCAGCTTGGTCGGACAGGGTGGTCAGCCCCAGCATTTT. It specifies CASSLVGQGGQPQHF.

The chain recombines TRBV19 with TRBJ1-1; 11 nucleotides agree with TRBD1. Germline CDR1 reads LNHDA; CDR2 reads SQIVND (reference sequence). This CDR3 is built from 18 residues. With V trimmed by 5 bases and J by 1 base, 12 bases remained unmatched. CDR3 bases: TGTGCCAGTAGTCCGAACCCAAGGGACAGGGGGAGGAACACTGAAGCTTTCTTT. Amino acids: CASSPNPRDRGRNTEAFF.

The chain has TRBV18 and TRBJ1-1; tentatively, D is TRBD1 (5 bases). The CDR3 covers 19 residues. Germline V CDR1 and CDR2: KGHSH, LQKENI. With 2 bases removed from V and 1 base from J, the gap between germline ends came to 23 bases. In DNA, the CDR3 is TGTGCCAGCTCACCAGCTCCGGGCTCCACCCCAGGGTCGAACACTGAAGCTTTCTTT. This codes for CASSPAPGSTPGSNTEAFF.

The chain employs TRBV6-5 and TRBJ1-4, with a possible D match to TRBD1 (6 bases). Between the trimmed V and J ends, which lost 4 bases and 5 bases, there was a span of 8 bases. CDR1 MNHEY and CDR2 SVGAGI come from the germline V gene. CDR3 length: 13 amino acids. CDR3 residues: CASSFTGNEKLFF. For the CDR3, the DNA is TGTGCCAGCAGTTTTACAGGGAATGAAAAACTGTTTTTT.

The chain has TRBV7-2 and TRBJ2-3; the D is unclear. Trimming stripped 1 base from V and 5 bases from J, with 4 bases between. Germline lookup yields CDR1 SGHTA and CDR2 FQGNSA. The CDR3 covers 12 residues. The CDR3 loop reads CASSLDLDTQYF. CDR3 coding DNA: TGTGCCAGCAGCTTAGATCTAGATACGCAGTATTTT. The full variable domain, in which reference TRBV7-2 and TRBJ2-3 provide the parts outside the CDR3, is GAGVSQSPSNKVTEKGKDVELRCDPISGHTALYWYRQSLGQGLEFLIYFQGNSAPDKSGLPSDRFSAERTGGSVSTLTIQRTQQEDSAVYLCASSLDLDTQYFGPGTRLTVL.

V is TRBV5-5 and J is TRBJ2-7; tentative D call: TRBD2 (6 bases). Germline V gives CDR1 SGHKS, CDR2 YYEKEE (reference sequence). V dropped 4 bases and J dropped 0 bases, with 20 bases sitting between them. The CDR3 length is 17 residues. The CDR3 reads CASSPKTGTVSSYEQYF. The CDR3 DNA reads as TGTGCCAGCAGCCCAAAGACCGGGACTGTGAGCTCCTACGAGCAGTACTTC.

This clone appeared once. The rearrangement uses TRBV6-1 and TRBJ1-4, with 9 bases fitting TRBD1. After removal of 6 bases from V and 8 bases from J, the junction contained 10 bases not matched to a gene. Looked up from germline, CDR1 is MNHNS and CDR2 is SASEGT. The CDR3 sequence is 15 residues long. CDR3 loop: CASRGGLGQGEKLFF. The CDR3 bases are TGTGCCAGCAGAGGAGGGCTGGGACAGGGCGAAAAACTGTTTTTT.

V usage is TRBV18 and J usage is TRBJ2-1, with TRBD2 identical over 7 bases. Germline CDR1 KGHSH, CDR2 LQKENI. V was clipped by 5 bases and J by 9 bases; unmatched bases: 10. The CDR3 spans 14 residues. The CDR3 loop is CASSSPGRGSEQFF. CDR3 coding DNA: TGTGCCAGCTCATCTCCGGGGCGGGGGAGTGAGCAGTTCTTC.

This chain connects TRBV6-5 to TRBJ1-2; 9 nucleotides match TRBD1. The CDR3 runs to 13 residues. From germline, CDR1 is MNHEY and CDR2 SVGAGI. V shed 6 bases and J 6 bases; nucleotides not matched to a gene: 5. CDR3 in DNA: TGTGCCAGCAGCCTCGGGACAGGGAATGGCTACACCTTC. Amino acids: CASSLGTGNGYTF.

The chain couples TRBV6-5 to TRBJ1-4; weak D call: TRBD1 (5 bases). Germline V gene data show CDR1 as MNHEY and CDR2 as SVGAGI. Trimming stripped 2 bases from V and 8 bases from J, with 12 bases between. The CDR3 is 14 residues long. The CDR3 region is CASSYTTVGEKLFF. The CDR3, as DNA: TGTGCCAGCAGTTACACGACAGTTGGGGAAAAACTGTTTTTT.

The chain carries TRBV10-3 and TRBJ1-2; D gene uncertain. CDR3 size: 12 residues. Trimming removed 1 base from V and 4 bases from J, with 4 bases in between. CDR1 ENHRY and CDR2 SYGVKD come from the germline V gene. CDR3 nucleotides: TGTGCCATCAGTGAGTTTAGCTATGGCTACACCTTC. It codes for CAISEFSYGYTF.

This clone was recorded only once. The chain employs TRBV6-6 and TRBJ2-1; a weak D match, TRBD1 (6 bases). V gave up 2 bases and J gave up 10 bases, with 9 bases separating them. The CDR3 length is 12 residues. From germline, CDR1 is MNHNY and CDR2 SVGAGI (reference sequence). CDR3: CASSYGRGEQFF. CDR3 DNA: TGTGCCAGCAGTTACGGCAGGGGCGAGCAGTTCTTC.

This clone appeared a single time. This chain uses TRBV6-1 with TRBJ2-5; a possible D gene is TRBD1 (6 bases). The J call may not be correct, given that the DNA end is closer to TRBJ2-7. This CDR3 region has 12 residues. Germline lookup yields CDR1 MNHNS and CDR2 SASEGT. CDR3 sequence (DNA): TGTGCCAGCAGCTACAGGGTCGGCGAGCAGTACTTC. It is translated as CASSYRVGEQYF.

This rearrangement joins TRBV9 to TRBJ2-5; 7 bases agree with TRBD1. The germline V gene has CDR1 SGDLS and CDR2 YYNGEE. This CDR3 is built from 15 residues. V gave up 3 bases and J gave up 1 base; unmatched junction bases: 6. The CDR3 protein is CASSGAGGLQETQYF. The CDR3 region has the DNA TGTGCCAGCAGCGGGGCAGGGGGTCTCCAAGAGACCCAGTACTTC.

The chain couples TRBV11-2 to TRBJ2-5; D uncertain. The J call may not be correct, given that the DNA end is closer to TRBJ2-7. This CDR3 contains 11 residues. The germline gives CDR1 SGHAT, CDR2 FQNNGV. The CDR3 loop reads CASSPVYEQYF. As DNA, the CDR3 is TGTGCCAGCAGCCCGGTATACGAGCAGTACTTC.

Worth noting for this clone: One junction end disagrees with the germline gene, perhaps due to a read error. This sequence joins TRBV7-3 and TRBJ1-6; 7 bases line up with TRBD1. CDR1 SGHTA and CDR2 FQGTGA come from the germline V gene. This CDR3 has 15 residues. Here the CDR3 reads CASSWDSSYNSPLYF. In DNA, the CDR3 is TGTGCCAGCAGCTGGGACAGCTCCTATAATTCACCCCTCTACTTT.

With regard to this clone: Compared with germline, one end of the junction differs, possibly owing to a read error. The CDR3 DNA is TGTTCCAGCAGCCCGTCGACAGGGGTTTACCGGGCTTTCTTT. Encoded protein: CSSSPSTGVYRAFF. The chain links TRBV7-9 to TRBJ1-1; TRBD1 aligns across 8 bases. CDR3 length: 14 residues. Germline loops: CDR1 SEHNR, CDR2 FQNEAQ (reference sequence).

The chain has TRBV7-9 and TRBJ2-7; TRBD1 agrees at 9 bases. The CDR3 runs 14 residues. The V gene's germline CDR1 is SEHNR and CDR2 FQNEAQ (reference sequence). Trimming removed 5 bases from V and 7 bases from J; junction bases left unmatched: 9. The CDR3 loop is CASSPRTGVGEQYF. CDR3 nucleotide sequence: TGTGCCAGCAGCCCCCGGACAGGGGTAGGGGAGCAGTACTTC. The variable domain in full, with the rest retrieved from reference TRBV7-9 and TRBJ2-7, is DTGVSQNPRHKITKRGQNVTFRCDPISEHNRLYWYRQTLGQGPEFLTYFQNEAQLEKSRLLSDRFSAERPKGSFSTLEIQRTEQGDSAMYLCASSPRTGVGEQYFGPGTRLTVT.

This clone was seen only once. J is TRBJ1-4 and V is TRBV9, with D perhaps matching TRBD1 (5 bases). The germline V gene encodes CDR1 SGDLS and CDR2 YYNGEE. CDR3 length: 14 amino acids. V dropped 3 bases and J dropped 2 bases, with 8 bases sitting between them. CDR3 nucleotides: TGTGCCAGCAGCGCGGACATTACTAATGAAAAACTGTTTTTT. This sequence encodes CASSADITNEKLFF.

The rearrangement joins TRBV6-6 to TRBJ1-3; 9 nucleotides align to TRBD1. The junction had 4 bases not matched to a gene; V was cut back by 5 bases and J by 2 bases. The CDR3 has 15 amino acids. Germline loops: CDR1 MNHNY, CDR2 SVGAGI (reference sequence). The CDR3 region has the DNA TGTGCCAGCAGTAATCGACAGGGGGCTGGAAACACCATATATTTT. Encoded protein: CASSNRQGAGNTIYF.

The V call is TRBV5-6, the J call TRBJ2-7; D not certain. V lost 0 bases, J lost 3 bases, and 10 bases lay in between. Germline loops: CDR1 SGHDT, CDR2 YYEEEE. There are 14 residues in the CDR3. CDR3 region: CASSLVPGNYEQYF. The DNA for the CDR3 is TGTGCCAGCAGCTTGGTTCCAGGAAACTACGAGCAGTACTTC.

This clone was seen more than once but under ten times. V gene TRBV19 combines with J gene TRBJ1-2; D not certain. CDR3 size: 11 residues. Trimming removed 3 bases at V and 10 bases at J, with 9 bases between. Germline V gene lookup returns CDR1 LNHDA and CDR2 SQIVND (reference sequence). Here the CDR3 DNA reads TGTGCCAGTAGTATTGAGAGTATCTACACCTTC. This encodes CASSIESIYTF.

The sample holds one count of this clone. V is TRBV29-1 and J is TRBJ1-1; no clear D gene. Germline CDR1 SQVTM, CDR2 ANQGSEA. V was cut by 6 bases and J by 3 bases, with 14 bases left in between. The CDR3 consists of 13 residues. The CDR3 here is CSVLTRMDTEAFF. The CDR3 DNA reads as TGCAGCGTCCTGACTCGTATGGACACTGAAGCTTTCTTT.

The CDR3 DNA sequence: TGTGCCTGGAGTGCCGGGTACGGCGCCTACGAGCAGTACTTC. This translates into CAWSAGYGAYEQYF. The chain joins TRBV30 to TRBJ2-7; D unclear. CDR3 size: 14 residues. Germline V gives CDR1 GTSNPN, CDR2 SVGIG (reference sequence). Trimming shortened V by 1 base and J by 2 bases, and 12 bases separated the two germline ends. The variable domain in full, completed from reference TRBV30 and TRBJ2-7, reads SQTIHQWPATLVQPVGSPLSLECTVEGTSNPNLYWYRQAAGRGLQLLFYSVGIGQISSEVPQNLSASRPQDRQFILSSKKLLLSDSGFYLCAWSAGYGAYEQYFGPGTRLTVT.

The chain employs TRBV28 and TRBJ2-7; D is perhaps TRBD1 (7 bases). Looked up from germline, CDR1 is MDHEN and CDR2 is SYDVKM. The CDR3 contains 14 residues. Trimming removed 5 bases from V and 6 bases from J, with 17 bases in between. CDR3 coding DNA: TGTGCCAGCAGTCCCCCGGGGGCAGGGGGCGAGCAGTACTTC. Translation: CASSPPGAGGEQYF.

The chain couples TRBV7-3 to TRBJ2-3; D is undetermined. CDR1 is SGHTA and CDR2 is FQGTGA in the germline V gene. V shed 1 base and J shed 9 bases, with 11 bases lying between them. The CDR3 runs 13 residues. As DNA, the CDR3 is TGTGCCAGCAGCTTAATAGAGAGAGGCACGCAGTATTTT. This sequence encodes CASSLIERGTQYF. Supplemented by reference TRBV7-3 and TRBJ2-3, the full variable domain reads GAGVSQTPSNKVTEKGKYVELRCDPISGHTALYWYRQSLGQGPEFLIYFQGTGAADDSGLPNDRFFAVRPEGSVSTLKIQRTERGDSAVYLCASSLIERGTQYFGPGTRLTVL.

V gene TRBV5-1 combines with J gene TRBJ1-2, with TRBD1 matching over 8 bases. Germline trimming cut 5 bases from V and 6 bases from J; bases unmatched to any gene: 9. This CDR3 has 14 residues. CDR1 is SGHRS, CDR2 YFSETQ, per germline. The CDR3 loop reads CASRSRTGRDGYTF. The CDR3 DNA reads TGCGCCAGCAGGAGTAGGACAGGGAGGGATGGCTACACCTTC.

This chain connects TRBV4-1 to TRBJ2-1; TRBD2 matches 10 bases. The germline gives CDR1 MGHRA, CDR2 YSYEKL. Trimming cost V 4 bases and J 8 bases; bases outside gene matches: 11. The CDR3 is made up of 16 amino acids. CDR3 nucleotide sequence: TGCGCCAGCAGCCCCCGTGACAGCGGGGGGGCCTATGAGCAGTTCTTC. Translating it yields CASSPRDSGGAYEQFF.

This rearrangement joins TRBV5-1 to TRBJ1-4; 9 bases match TRBD1. The junction had 4 bases not matched to a gene; V was cut back by 2 bases and J by 8 bases. This CDR3 spans 14 amino acids. Looked up from germline, CDR1 is SGHRS and CDR2 is YFSETQ. The CDR3 loop is CASSFGDRAEKLFF. The CDR3 coding sequence is TGCGCCAGCAGCTTCGGGGACAGGGCCGAAAAACTGTTTTTT.

The V and J genes are TRBV5-5 and TRBJ1-2, with TRBD1 identical over 8 bases. V lost 3 bases, J lost 4 bases, and 5 bases stayed unmatched. The CDR3 sequence is 14 residues long. The V gene's germline CDR1 is SGHKS and CDR2 YYEKEE (reference sequence). CDR3 in amino acids: CASSSDRGGYGYTF. Here the CDR3 DNA reads TGTGCCAGCAGCTCAGACAGGGGAGGCTATGGCTACACCTTC.

The CDR3 protein is CASSITYEQYF. The DNA of the CDR3 is TGTGCCAGCAGCATTACCTACGAGCAGTACTTC. This rearrangement joins TRBV21-1 to TRBJ2-7; TRBD2, the table's D call, was not compared with the DNA. TRBV21-1 is a listed pseudogene. The CDR3 has 11 residues.